A single sample is the source of the 32 T cell receptor beta chains below, sequenced in a study of Ad26.COV2.S vaccination and SARS-CoV-2 variants (TCRdb year 2021). The method was the immunoSEQ multiplex PCR assay. TCRdb carries this immuneACCESS record with in-frame sequences only. Its versions omit some clonotypes, under half of them owing to an unresolved V gene in the studies checked, with the rest unexplained. The sample profile shows hundreds of thousands of clones; roughly 90% of them were found once. The ten top clones hold about 1.5% of the sample. Taken with the paper, the label for treatment or condition translates to: roughly 20 received Ad26.COV2.S at low or high dose, single or two shots; 5 received placebo; per-sample allocation not given. Repertoires of vaccine and placebo recipients were sequenced from samples taken on day 63 after the first injection. Specimen: peripheral blood, collected in a trial of Ad26.COV2.S vaccine versus placebo. Every receptor here comes from a person between 18 and 59 years old who received the Ad26.COV2.S COVID-19 vaccine or a placebo.

This chain connects TRBV19 to TRBJ2-3; no reliable D call. Trimming cost V 3 bases and J 0 bases, with 13 bases left between them. Germline CDR1 is LNHDA and CDR2 is SQIVND (reference sequence). This CDR3 comprises 16 residues. The CDR3 nucleotides are TGTGCCAGTAGTATTTCCCCGGGCACGAGCACAGATACGCAGTATTTT. Translating it yields CASSISPGTSTDTQYF.

CDR3 protein: CASSWTGGEETQYF. In nucleotides, the CDR3 is TGTGCCAGCAGTTGGACAGGGGGCGAGGAGACCCAGTACTTC. The rearrangement uses TRBV6-5 and TRBJ2-5; 11 bases are shared with TRBD1. This CDR3 has 14 residues. J gave up 5 bases and V 4 bases, and 3 bases lay outside the gene matches. Germline lookup yields CDR1 MNHEY and CDR2 SVGAGI.

Points on this clone: Other DNA sequences within the sample encode an identical CDR3. V is TRBV5-1 and J is TRBJ2-7; D is ambiguous. The CDR3 contains 13 residues. V was shortened by 2 bases and J by 0 bases, with 6 bases between the two germline ends. Germline CDR1 SGHRS, CDR2 YFSETQ. The CDR3 DNA reads TGCGCCAGCAGCTTTGGGCACTCCTACGAGCAGTACTTC. It encodes CASSFGHSYEQYF.

This rearrangement joins TRBV3-1 (or the pseudogene TRBV3-2) to TRBJ2-2; D is unclear. The germline V and J ends were trimmed by 3 bases and 7 bases, with 9 bases remaining between them. Germline V lookup: CDR1 LGHDT, CDR2 YNNKEL (reference sequence). The CDR3 length is 13 residues. CDR3 loop: CASSHDTHGELFF. The CDR3 DNA sequence: TGTGCCAGCAGCCACGACACTCACGGGGAGCTGTTTTTT.

The V gene is TRBV24-1, the J gene TRBJ2-1, with D possibly TRBD2 on 6 matching bases. This CDR3 contains 12 residues. Germline-derived CDR1 and CDR2 are KGHDR and SFDVKD. V was trimmed by 5 bases and J by 7 bases, leaving 8 bases between them. The CDR3 here is CATSVRGNEQFF. DNA for the CDR3: TGTGCCACCAGTGTTCGGGGGAATGAGCAGTTCTTC.

The chain uses TRBV6-6 and TRBJ2-3; 12 nucleotides align to TRBD2. The CDR3 runs 15 residues. V trimming: 7 bases; J trimming: 8 bases; junction bases outside the gene matches: 10. The germline CDR1 and CDR2 sequences are MNHNY and SVGAGI (reference sequence). The CDR3: CASTRLAGVGGTQYF. The CDR3 region has the DNA TGTGCCAGCACCAGACTAGCGGGAGTCGGCGGTACGCAGTATTTT.

J is TRBJ2-1 and V is TRBV5-1; D not resolved. V lost 2 bases and J lost 4, with 16 bases in between. Germline CDR1 reads SGHRS; CDR2 reads YFSETQ. The CDR3 runs to 16 residues. In DNA, the CDR3 is TGCGCCAGCAGCTTTGATGAAAACACAATATACAATGAGCAGTTCTTC. Its protein is CASSFDENTIYNEQFF.

The chain carries TRBV18 and TRBJ2-1; no clear D gene. Germline V CDR1 and CDR2: KGHSH, LQKENI. The V end was cut by 3 bases, the J end by 7 bases, with 13 bases between. The CDR3 length is 14 residues. The CDR3 protein is CASSPWTLENEQFF. CDR3 in DNA: TGTGCCAGCTCACCGTGGACCTTAGAGAATGAGCAGTTCTTC.

V usage is TRBV9 and J usage is TRBJ2-7, with unresolved D. The CDR3 sequence is 13 residues long. Germline CDR1 SGDLS, CDR2 YYNGEE. Trimming stripped 0 bases from V and 5 bases from J, with 9 bases between. The CDR3 nucleotides read TGTGCCAGCAGCGTAGGACCCGCCGACGAGCAGTACTTC. Its protein is CASSVGPADEQYF.

The chain combines TRBV5-6 with TRBJ1-1, with D perhaps matching TRBD1 (6 bases). CDR1 and CDR2 (germline): SGHDT, YYEEEE. Trimming shortened V by 0 bases and J by 1 base, and 13 bases separated the two germline ends. The CDR3 is made up of 16 amino acids. The CDR3 loop reads CASSLEQGGGNTEAFF. As DNA, the CDR3 is TGTGCCAGCAGCTTGGAACAGGGCGGGGGGAACACTGAAGCTTTCTTT.

Concerning this clone itself: One end of the junction does not line up with germline, which may come from a read error. The rearrangement uses TRBV19 and TRBJ1-2, with D unresolved. This CDR3 has 11 amino acids. The germline V gene has CDR1 LNHDA and CDR2 SQIVND (reference sequence). Here the CDR3 DNA reads TGTGCCAGTAGTATCGGACCCAAGTGTTACTTC. Its protein product is CASSIGPKCYF.

The V gene is TRBV7-6, the J gene TRBJ2-7, with D possibly being TRBD1 (6 bases). From germline, CDR1 is SGHVS and CDR2 FNYEAQ. V was clipped by 5 bases and J by 6 bases, with 11 bases between them. The CDR3 has 12 amino acids. The CDR3 sequence is CASSNRAGEQYF. CDR3 in DNA: TGTGCCAGCAGCAACAGGGCGGGCGAGCAGTACTTC. Combining the CDR3 with reference TRBV7-6 and TRBJ2-7 gives the whole variable domain GAGVSQSPRYKVTKRGQDVALRCDPISGHVSLYWYRQALGQGPEFLTYFNYEAQQDKSGLPNDRFSAERPEGSISTLTIQRTEQRDSAMYRCASSNRAGEQYFGPGTRLTVT.

The rearrangement uses TRBV23-1 and TRBJ1-2, with a weak D call TRBD1 (5 bases). TRBV23-1 is recorded as an ORF, its role being uncertain. This CDR3 region has 15 residues. V lost 4 bases, J lost 4 bases, and 16 bases lay in between. This chain's CDR3 is CASSLGGSLSYGYTF. As DNA, the CDR3 is TGCGCCAGCAGTCTTGGGGGGAGTTTGAGCTATGGCTACACCTTC.

The rearrangement uses TRBV30 and TRBJ2-2, with TRBD2 identical over 7 bases. The V gene end was trimmed by 0 bases and the J gene end by 6 bases; junction bases not matched to a gene: 4. CDR1 GTSNPN and CDR2 SVGIG come from the germline V gene (reference sequence). The CDR3 is 14 residues long. The CDR3 loop is CAWSVGGTAGELFF. CDR3 bases: TGTGCCTGGAGTGTCGGGGGGACGGCCGGGGAGCTGTTTTTT. Full variable domain (outside the CDR3, taken from reference TRBV30 and TRBJ2-2): SQTIHQWPATLVQPVGSPLSLECTVEGTSNPNLYWYRQAAGRGLQLLFYSVGIGQISSEVPQNLSASRPQDRQFILSSKKLLLSDSGFYLCAWSVGGTAGELFFGEGSRLTVL.

V is TRBV27 and J is TRBJ1-2, with D hard to call. V lost 8 bases, J lost 6 bases, and 16 bases lay in between. The CDR3 consists of 13 residues. Germline values: CDR1 MNHEY, CDR2 SMNVEV (reference sequence). DNA of the CDR3: TGTGCCAGCGCCTTCACGTGGCGGGATGGCTACACCTTC. Amino acid sequence: CASAFTWRDGYTF.

The chain is built from TRBV7-9 and TRBJ1-6, with TRBD1 matching 8 bases. The V gene's germline CDR1 is SEHNR and CDR2 FQNEAQ (reference sequence). V dropped 5 bases and J dropped 11; count of bases not matched to a gene: 5. CDR3 size: 13 residues. The CDR3 sequence: CASSPDRDTPLHF. Written as DNA, the CDR3 is TGTGCCAGCAGCCCGGACAGGGATACACCCCTCCACTTT.

This chain uses TRBV24-1 with TRBJ2-7; 10 bases map to TRBD1. Germline loops: CDR1 KGHDR, CDR2 SFDVKD. The CDR3 has 15 amino acids. The J segment lost 9 bases and the V segment lost 8 bases, leaving 15 bases of the junction unmatched. The chain's CDR3 is CATNRTRDRGWGQYF. DNA of the CDR3: TGTGCCACCAATCGTACTCGGGACAGGGGATGGGGGCAGTACTTC.

V usage is TRBV7-2 and J usage is TRBJ2-5, with unresolved D. The CDR3 runs to 14 residues. CDR1 and CDR2 (germline): SGHTA, FQGNSA. Between the trimmed V and J ends, which lost 1 base and 5 bases, there was a span of 11 bases. The DNA of the CDR3 is TGTGCCAGCAGCTTAGGGGTGGCGCGGGAGACCCAGTACTTC. Translated: CASSLGVARETQYF.

The chain links TRBV3-1 (or the pseudogene TRBV3-2) to TRBJ1-1; D ambiguous. The CDR3 runs 14 residues. With 2 bases removed from V and 4 bases from J, the gap between germline ends came to 11 bases. CDR1 LGHDT and CDR2 YNNKEL come from the germline V gene (reference sequence). CDR3 loop: CASSQSVFGTEAFF. CDR3 DNA sequence: TGTGCCAGCAGCCAATCGGTTTTTGGCACTGAAGCTTTCTTT.

The rearrangement uses TRBV4-3 and TRBJ2-2; D might be TRBD2 (6 bases). V lost 0 bases, J lost 4 bases, and 12 bases lay in between. Germline CDR1 reads LGHNA; CDR2 reads YSLEER. The CDR3 sequence is 16 residues long. Here the CDR3 reads CASSQDYAGLTGELFF. DNA of the CDR3: TGCGCCAGCAGCCAAGATTATGCGGGACTCACCGGGGAGCTGTTTTTT.

The chain is built from TRBV10-3 and TRBJ2-1; the D gene is possibly TRBD2 (6 bases). CDR3 length: 11 amino acids. Trimming cost V 11 bases and J 6 bases, with 11 bases left between them. Looked up from germline, CDR1 is ENHRY and CDR2 is SYGVKD. The CDR3 region is CASTSRNEQFF. The CDR3 nucleotides are TGTGCCTCAACTAGCCGCAATGAGCAGTTCTTC.

The rearrangement links TRBV5-1 to TRBJ2-1, with 8 bases identical to TRBD2. V gave up 3 bases and J gave up 5 bases; unmatched junction bases: 4. The length of the CDR3 is 14 residues. The germline V gene has CDR1 SGHRS and CDR2 YFSETQ. CDR3 sequence (DNA): TGCGCCAGCAGCTCGGGAGGGTTGAACAATGAGCAGTTCTTC. It encodes CASSSGGLNNEQFF.

The chain combines TRBV30 with TRBJ2-2; perhaps TRBD1 as D (5 bases). Trimming pared 0 bases from V and 13 bases from J, leaving 15 bases between. The CDR3 is made up of 13 amino acids. Per the germline V gene, CDR1 is GTSNPN and CDR2 is SVGIG (reference sequence). The CDR3 protein is CAWSVKIGETLFF. CDR3 coding DNA: TGTGCCTGGAGTGTAAAAATAGGGGAAACGCTGTTTTTT.

The chain is built from TRBV15 and TRBJ2-5; 8 positions match TRBD2. This CDR3 has 13 residues. V lost 8 bases to trimming and J lost 2 bases; unmatched junction nucleotides: 4. Germline lookup yields CDR1 LNHNV and CDR2 YYDKDF (reference sequence). In nucleotides, the CDR3 is TGTGCCACCGCGCGGGGGGATCAAGAGACCCAGTACTTC. Translation: CATARGDQETQYF.

The chain couples TRBV6-1 to TRBJ1-6, with a weak D call TRBD1 (5 bases). Germline assignment: CDR1 MNHNS and CDR2 SASEGT. CDR3 length: 14 residues. Trimming took 0 bases from V and 14 from J, leaving 14 bases between them. For the CDR3, the DNA is TGTGCCAGCAGTGAAGCCGGGACCGTGGTCACCCTCCACTTT. Its translation: CASSEAGTVVTLHF.

The V gene is TRBV10-3, the J gene TRBJ1-5, with D uncertain. The germline V and J ends were trimmed by 1 base and 5 bases, with 12 bases remaining between them. CDR1 ENHRY and CDR2 SYGVKD come from the germline V gene. This CDR3 has 15 residues. The CDR3 DNA reads as TGTGCCATCAGTGAGTTATCAGCCGAATATCAGCCCCAGCATTTT. It codes for CAISELSAEYQPQHF.

This chain links TRBV6-5 with TRBJ1-1; D is possibly TRBD1 (5 bases). Germline CDR1 reads MNHEY; CDR2 reads SVGAGI. Trimming left V 8 bases short and J 7 bases short, with 20 bases between. The CDR3 spans 14 residues. CDR3 in amino acids: CASPRLGGGGEAFF. The CDR3 nucleotides read TGTGCCAGCCCGAGGCTGGGGGGGGGTGGTGAAGCTTTCTTT.

The chain combines TRBV7-3 with TRBJ2-1, with D tentatively TRBD2 (6 bases). V was cut by 5 bases and J by 2 bases, with 16 bases left in between. The germline CDR1 and CDR2 sequences are SGHTA and FQGTGA. The CDR3 consists of 16 residues. CDR3 DNA: TGTGCCAGCAGCCCCCGGACTAACACTACCTACAATGAGCAGTTCTTC. It translates to CASSPRTNTTYNEQFF.

The chain has TRBV7-2 and TRBJ2-3; 10 bases are a match to TRBD2. V dropped 5 bases and J dropped 4; count of bases not matched to a gene: 9. Germline loops: CDR1 SGHTA, CDR2 FQGNSA. The CDR3 sequence is 16 residues long. The CDR3 sequence: CASSLNPSGSADTQYF. CDR3 nucleotide sequence: TGTGCCAGCAGCCTAAACCCTAGCGGGAGTGCAGATACGCAGTATTTT.

This chain links TRBV18 with TRBJ2-4, with TRBD1 identical over 7 bases. The CDR3 has 13 residues. The V gene's germline CDR1 is KGHSH and CDR2 LQKENI. V gave up 2 bases and J gave up 8 bases; unmatched junction bases: 3. The DNA of the CDR3 is TGTGCCAGCTCACCAGCCCAGGGGGACATTCAGTACTTC. Residues: CASSPAQGDIQYF.

In this sample, this clone turned up a few times. V and J are TRBV5-1 and TRBJ2-7; no reliable D call. V was trimmed by 5 bases and J by 7 bases, leaving 19 bases between them. The CDR3 extends over 14 amino acids. Per germline, CDR1 SGHRS and CDR2 YFSETQ. Here the CDR3 reads CASSSVPPIGEQYF. CDR3 nucleotide sequence: TGCGCCAGCAGTTCCGTCCCCCCGATAGGGGAGCAGTACTTC.

This clone was seen only a few times. The chain employs TRBV3-1 (or the pseudogene TRBV3-2) and TRBJ2-7; D may be TRBD2 (5 bases). V gave up 2 bases and J gave up 6 bases, with 11 bases separating them. CDR1 LGHDT and CDR2 YNNKEL come from the germline V gene (reference sequence). The CDR3 sequence is 13 residues long. The CDR3 DNA reads as TGTGCCAGCAGCCAATTGTTGAGCGGCGAGCAGTACTTC. Its protein is CASSQLLSGEQYF.